This T cell receptor (beta chain) was recorded in a study of identical twins (TCRdb year 2016). About the full investigation: TCR alpha and beta repertoires from monozygotic twins, unrelated adults of various ages and cord blood were deep-sequenced to test whether fetal clonotypes persist. Replicate twin experiments were performed at different times using different library preparation protocols to rule out contamination.

General findings and caveats noted by the study authors: In monozygotic twins, recombination models systematically underestimated out-of-frame TCR alpha sharing, but the models matched the sharing seen between unrelated individuals. Out-of-frame TCR alpha sequences shared between twins showed an excess of low generation-probability sequences compared with coincidental sharing between unrelated individuals. Fewer insertions were carried by abundant cord blood beta clonotypes, a similar but weaker trend appeared in young adult naive repertoires, and no such trend appeared in memory repertoires. The excess sharing between twins in beta out-of-frame sequences was weaker because fewer shared sequences reduced the signal-to-noise ratio. Zero-insertion analyses could be partly confounded by invariant T cells such as MAIT and iNKT, though diverse VJ usage argued against such confounding for most clonotypes. Because the same donors could not be followed over many years, the conclusions depended on cross-sectional statistical analysis.

For CDR1 and CDR2, the germline V gene (reference sequence) lists MNHNY and SVGAGI. V loses 6 bases at its end and J loses 6 bases; junction bases beyond the gene matches: 6. The CDR3 measures 13 amino acids from cysteine to phenylalanine. Only the CDR3 part of the read is kept: 39 bases, read in frame from the first base. The library was obtained by 5' RACE. The listed sequencing device is Illumina HiSeq 2000. Template switching added a universal primer binding site, and the final cDNA carried a unique molecular identifier that allowed TCR cDNA molecules to be counted accurately. First-strand cDNA for TCR alpha and beta chains was synthesized from specific primers in the conserved constant-segment region. To control for contamination, every cDNA library carried two barcodes: a SMART-Mk sample barcode plus Illumina barcodes. Two successive PCR steps introduced TruSeq adapter sequences along with Illumina sample barcodes. TCR alpha and beta cDNA libraries were sequenced on the Illumina HiSeq platform with custom primers. For the original study's pipeline: Unique molecular identifiers were extracted from raw reads with MiGEC, and CDR3 positions were determined with MiXCR. Recombination models were inferred per individual with the repgenHMM and IGoR tools using an EM algorithm. Shared clonotypes were analyzed with the tcR package in R, and sharing was normalized by the product of cloneset sizes. Out-of-frame nonproductive sequences were analyzed to study raw recombination free of thymic and clonal selection effects. Clones were called with MiXCR by TCRdb after fastp trimmed the public reads at Q25, and only in-frame beta chains were retained. Under each unique CDR3 protein, matching rows form one entry showing the most common genes and DNA. The V and J calls were not made by the authors but by TCRdb's processing. This sample has some 900,000 distinct CDR3 sequences in its table, and 10% to 15% of those were observed once. 1.5% to 2% of the sample is taken by the ten largest.

Concerning this clonotype itself: Its antigen is currently not known. There are no base qualities to consult, and no much larger clone falls within one base.

Only healthy Caucasian donors were included. Three pairs of female monozygotic twins, all aged roughly 18 to 29 years, were included in the twin cohort. Peripheral blood mononuclear cells were used as the source from which RNA for TCR libraries was isolated. The sample was also reused in another study, on yellow fever vaccine responses in identical twins. As the second publication notes: The T cell response to vaccination in identical twins was reported by the authors to appear partly convergent and partly personalized. Focusing on identical twins, the study followed the T cell clones that responded to the vaccine, and did so with precision.

This sequence uses TRBV6-6 and TRBJ2-3; 7 bases in the middle match TRBD1. The sample comprised PBMCs. The receptor's source is a woman aged 18-29 years in good health. At the DNA level, the sequence is TGTGCCAGCAGCCCTGGGACAGACGATACGCAGTATTTT. It codes for CASSPGTDDTQYF.